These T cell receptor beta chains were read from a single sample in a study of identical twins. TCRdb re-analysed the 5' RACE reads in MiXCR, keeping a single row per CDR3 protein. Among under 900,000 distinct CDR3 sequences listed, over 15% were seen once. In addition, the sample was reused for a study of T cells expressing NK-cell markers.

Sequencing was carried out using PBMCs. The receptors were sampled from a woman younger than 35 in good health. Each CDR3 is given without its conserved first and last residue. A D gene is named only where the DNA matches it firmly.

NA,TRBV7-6,ASSPLGGRAEAF
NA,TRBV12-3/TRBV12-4,ASTRGPYEQY
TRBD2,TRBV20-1,SARDNRASGYEQY
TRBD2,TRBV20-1,SARGLAGKGSEQF
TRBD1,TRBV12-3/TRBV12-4,ASSRTGQGSYEQY
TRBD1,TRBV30,AWSHPQQGKYEQY
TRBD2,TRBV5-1,ASSLGGLAANEQF
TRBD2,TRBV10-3,AISRTSGIDYEQY
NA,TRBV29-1,SVGPGLAPGELF
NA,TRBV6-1,ASSRHEKGFNYGYT
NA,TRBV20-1,SARSENFMNTEAF
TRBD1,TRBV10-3,ATSNGDSYYEQY
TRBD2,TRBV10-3,AITPTSGGLDSYEQY
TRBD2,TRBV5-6,ASSRVGLAGNEQY
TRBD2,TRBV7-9,ASSLVWGRGGQNIQY
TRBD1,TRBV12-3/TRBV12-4,ASSRTGRWAGELF
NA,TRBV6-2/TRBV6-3,ASSPSSGGEQY
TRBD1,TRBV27,ASSPLGQGPQETQY
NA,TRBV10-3,ATGAAQETQY
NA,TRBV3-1,ASSRGHRYEQY
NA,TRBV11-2,ASRPSGGEKLF
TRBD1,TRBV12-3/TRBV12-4,ASSSTGGLGPQY
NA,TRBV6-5,ASSYHQTVTLAQY
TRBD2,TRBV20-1,SGVGLAGVEQY
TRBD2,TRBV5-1,ASSLPSGGVGEQF
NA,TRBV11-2,ASSLVGPQVRNEQF
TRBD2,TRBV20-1,SASPTSGRTDTQY
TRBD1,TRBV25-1,ASEGPGQGDTGELF
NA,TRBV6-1,ASKRGGDLNYGYT
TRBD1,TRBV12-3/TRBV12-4,ASSTGQGGGEKLF
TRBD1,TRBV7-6,ASTQRGGQGSYNEQF
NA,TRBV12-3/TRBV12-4,ASSLSSGGYT
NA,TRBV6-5,ASSYEGGYT
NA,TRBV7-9,ASSLGSLITNTIY
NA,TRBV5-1,ASSPLGMSGELF
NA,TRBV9,ASSVVPDGDYGYT
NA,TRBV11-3,ASSGGARRGELF
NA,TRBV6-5,ASSYAAASTDTQY
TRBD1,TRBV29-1,SGQGYTEAF
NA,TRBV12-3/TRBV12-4,AIRGGGIGEAF
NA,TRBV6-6,ASTRGDDGAQY